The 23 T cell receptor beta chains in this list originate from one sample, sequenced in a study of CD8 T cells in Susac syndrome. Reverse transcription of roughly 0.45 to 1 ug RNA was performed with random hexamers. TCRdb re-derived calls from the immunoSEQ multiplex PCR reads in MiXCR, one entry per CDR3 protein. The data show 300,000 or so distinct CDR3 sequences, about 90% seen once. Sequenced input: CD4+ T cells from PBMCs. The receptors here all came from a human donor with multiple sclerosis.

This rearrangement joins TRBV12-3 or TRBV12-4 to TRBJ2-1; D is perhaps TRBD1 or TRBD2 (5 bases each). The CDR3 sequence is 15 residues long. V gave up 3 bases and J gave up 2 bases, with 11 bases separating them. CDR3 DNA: TGTGCCAGCAGTTTCGGGGCAATAGCCTACAATGAGCAGTTCTTC. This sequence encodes CASSFGAIAYNEQFF.

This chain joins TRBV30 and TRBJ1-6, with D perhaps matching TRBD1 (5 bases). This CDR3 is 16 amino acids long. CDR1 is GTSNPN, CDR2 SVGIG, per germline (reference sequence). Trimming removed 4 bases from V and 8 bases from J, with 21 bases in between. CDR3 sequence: CAWMVAGGLGHSPLHF. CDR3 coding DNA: TGTGCCTGGATGGTGGCGGGGGGATTAGGTCATTCACCCCTCCACTTT.

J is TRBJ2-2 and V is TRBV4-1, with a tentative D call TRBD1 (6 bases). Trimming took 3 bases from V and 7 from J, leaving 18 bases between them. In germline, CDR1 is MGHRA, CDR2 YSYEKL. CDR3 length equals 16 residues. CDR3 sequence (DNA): TGCGCCAGCAGCCACCCGGAAGGGGGATTAGACGGGGAGCTGTTTTTT. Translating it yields CASSHPEGGLDGELFF.

The CDR3 DNA follows: TGCAGTGCTCTTGGACAGCTAGGCACTGAAGCTTTCTTT. The encoded protein is CSALGQLGTEAFF. The chain uses TRBV20-1 and TRBJ1-1; TRBD1 is a possible D gene (6 bases). V gave up 5 bases and J gave up 4 bases, with 14 bases separating them. The germline gives CDR1 DFQATT, CDR2 SNEGSKA (reference sequence). This CDR3 has 13 amino acids.

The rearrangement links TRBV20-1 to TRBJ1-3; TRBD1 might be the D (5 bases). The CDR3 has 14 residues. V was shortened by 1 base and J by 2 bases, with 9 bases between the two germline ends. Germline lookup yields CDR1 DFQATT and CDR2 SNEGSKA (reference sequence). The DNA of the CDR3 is TGCAGTGCTAGAGTGGCAGGGACTGGAAACACCATATATTTT. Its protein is CSARVAGTGNTIYF.

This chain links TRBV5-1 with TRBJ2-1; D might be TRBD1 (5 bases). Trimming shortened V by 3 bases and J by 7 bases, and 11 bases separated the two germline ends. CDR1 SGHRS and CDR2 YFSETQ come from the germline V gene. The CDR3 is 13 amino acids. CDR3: CASSWGATNEQFF. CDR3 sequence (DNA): TGCGCCAGCAGCTGGGGCGCTACAAATGAGCAGTTCTTC.

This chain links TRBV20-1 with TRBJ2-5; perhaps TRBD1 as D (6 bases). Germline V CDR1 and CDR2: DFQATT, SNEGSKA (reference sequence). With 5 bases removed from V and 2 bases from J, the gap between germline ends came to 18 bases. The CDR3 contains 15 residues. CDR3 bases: TGCAGTGCTCTTACAGGGTTCGAATTTCAAGAGACCCAGTACTTC. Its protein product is CSALTGFEFQETQYF.

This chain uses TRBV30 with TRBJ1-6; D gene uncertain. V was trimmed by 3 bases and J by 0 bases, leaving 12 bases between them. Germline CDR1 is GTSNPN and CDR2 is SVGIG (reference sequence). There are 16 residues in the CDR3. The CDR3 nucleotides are TGTGCCTGGAGGCTAACCGGTAGCTCCTATAATTCACCCCTCCACTTT. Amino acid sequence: CAWRLTGSSYNSPLHF. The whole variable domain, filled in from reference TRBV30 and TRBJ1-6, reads SQTIHQWPATLVQPVGSPLSLECTVEGTSNPNLYWYRQAAGRGLQLLFYSVGIGQISSEVPQNLSASRPQDRQFILSSKKLLLSDSGFYLCAWRLTGSSYNSPLHFGNGTRLTVT.

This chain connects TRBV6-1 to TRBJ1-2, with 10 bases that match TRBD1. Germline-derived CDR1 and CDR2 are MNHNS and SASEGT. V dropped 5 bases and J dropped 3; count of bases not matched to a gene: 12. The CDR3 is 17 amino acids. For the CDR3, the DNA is TGTGCCAGCAGTAAACAGACAGGGGGCATTTTGTACTATGGCTACACCTTC. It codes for CASSKQTGGILYYGYTF.

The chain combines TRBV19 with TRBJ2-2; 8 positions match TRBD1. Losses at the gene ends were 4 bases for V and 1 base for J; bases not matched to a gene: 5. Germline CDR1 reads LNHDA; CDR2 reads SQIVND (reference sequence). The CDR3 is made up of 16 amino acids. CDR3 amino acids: CASSNLRGLNTGELFF. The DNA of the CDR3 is TGTGCCAGTAGTAACCTCAGGGGGCTGAACACCGGGGAGCTGTTTTTT.

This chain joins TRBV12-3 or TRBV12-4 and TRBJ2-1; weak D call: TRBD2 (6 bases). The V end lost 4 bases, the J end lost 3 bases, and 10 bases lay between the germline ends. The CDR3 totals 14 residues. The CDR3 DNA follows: TGTGCCAGCAGTTCCCGGGACTTCTACAATGAGCAGTTCTTC. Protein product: CASSSRDFYNEQFF.

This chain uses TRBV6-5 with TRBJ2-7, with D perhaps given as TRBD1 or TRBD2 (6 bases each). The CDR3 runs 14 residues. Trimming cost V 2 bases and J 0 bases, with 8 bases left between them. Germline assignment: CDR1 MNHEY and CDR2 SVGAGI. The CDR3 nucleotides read TGTGCCAGCAGTTACGGGGGGCCCTCCTACGAGCAGTACTTC. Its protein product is CASSYGGPSYEQYF.

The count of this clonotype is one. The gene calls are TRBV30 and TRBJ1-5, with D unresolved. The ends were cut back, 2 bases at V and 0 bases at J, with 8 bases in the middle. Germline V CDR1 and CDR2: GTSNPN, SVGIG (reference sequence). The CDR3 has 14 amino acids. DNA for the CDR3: TGTGCCTGGAGTCTAAGCCTTAGCAATCAGCCCCAGCATTTT. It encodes CAWSLSLSNQPQHF. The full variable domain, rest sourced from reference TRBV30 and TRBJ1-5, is SQTIHQWPATLVQPVGSPLSLECTVEGTSNPNLYWYRQAAGRGLQLLFYSVGIGQISSEVPQNLSASRPQDRQFILSSKKLLLSDSGFYLCAWSLSLSNQPQHFGDGTRLSIL.

The CDR3 reads CSTPGQTDGSYF. Written as DNA, the CDR3 is TGCAGTACTCCGGGACAAACCGACGGGTCGTACTTC. The V gene is TRBV20-1, the J gene TRBJ2-5; a weak D match, TRBD1 (6 bases). V was cut by 8 bases and J by 13 bases, with 23 bases left in between. The CDR3 loop spans 12 amino acids. CDR1 is DFQATT, CDR2 SNEGSKA, per germline (reference sequence).

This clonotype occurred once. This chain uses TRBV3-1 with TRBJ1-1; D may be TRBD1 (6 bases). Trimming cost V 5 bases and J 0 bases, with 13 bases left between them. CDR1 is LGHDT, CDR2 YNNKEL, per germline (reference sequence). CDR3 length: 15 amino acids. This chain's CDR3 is CASSFPGQMNTEAFF. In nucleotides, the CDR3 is TGTGCCAGCAGCTTCCCAGGACAGATGAACACTGAAGCTTTCTTT.

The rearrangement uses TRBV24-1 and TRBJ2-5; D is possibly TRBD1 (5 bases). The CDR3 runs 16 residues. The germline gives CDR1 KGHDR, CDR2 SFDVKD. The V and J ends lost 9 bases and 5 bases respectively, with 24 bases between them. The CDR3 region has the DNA TGTGCCACCTCTAATCCTACAGGAGAACGGATGGAGACCCAGTACTTC. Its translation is CATSNPTGERMETQYF.

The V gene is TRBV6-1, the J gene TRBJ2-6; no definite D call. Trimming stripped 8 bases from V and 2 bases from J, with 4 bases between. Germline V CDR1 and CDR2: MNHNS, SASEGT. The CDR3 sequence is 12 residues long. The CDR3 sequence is CASSTGANVLTF. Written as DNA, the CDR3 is TGTGCCAGCTCGACTGGGGCCAACGTCCTGACTTTC.

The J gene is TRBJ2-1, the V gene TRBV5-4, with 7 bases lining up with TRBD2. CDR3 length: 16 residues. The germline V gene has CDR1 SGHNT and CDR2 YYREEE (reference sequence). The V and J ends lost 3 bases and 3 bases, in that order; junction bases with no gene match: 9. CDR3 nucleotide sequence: TGTGCCAGCAGCTCGAACGCGGGAGACCACTACAATGAGCAGTTCTTC. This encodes CASSSNAGDHYNEQFF.

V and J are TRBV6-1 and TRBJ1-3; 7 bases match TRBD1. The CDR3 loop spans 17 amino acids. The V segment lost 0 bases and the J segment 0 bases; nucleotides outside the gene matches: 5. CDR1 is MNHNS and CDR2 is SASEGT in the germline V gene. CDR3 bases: TGTGCCAGCAGTGAAGCGAGGGACAGCGTCTCTGGAAACACCATATATTTT. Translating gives CASSEARDSVSGNTIYF.

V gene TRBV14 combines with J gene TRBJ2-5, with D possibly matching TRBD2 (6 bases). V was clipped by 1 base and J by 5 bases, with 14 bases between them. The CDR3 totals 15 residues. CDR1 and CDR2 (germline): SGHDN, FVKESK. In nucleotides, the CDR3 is TGTGCCAGCAGCCAAGTGGGTATACGGGGGGAGACCCAGTACTTC. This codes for CASSQVGIRGETQYF.

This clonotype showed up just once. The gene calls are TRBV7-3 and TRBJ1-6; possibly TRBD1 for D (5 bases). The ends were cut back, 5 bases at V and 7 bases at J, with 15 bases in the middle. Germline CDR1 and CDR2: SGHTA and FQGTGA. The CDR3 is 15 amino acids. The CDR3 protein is CASSAGRDWNSPLHF. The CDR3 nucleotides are TGTGCCAGCAGCGCTGGACGGGACTGGAATTCACCCCTCCACTTT.

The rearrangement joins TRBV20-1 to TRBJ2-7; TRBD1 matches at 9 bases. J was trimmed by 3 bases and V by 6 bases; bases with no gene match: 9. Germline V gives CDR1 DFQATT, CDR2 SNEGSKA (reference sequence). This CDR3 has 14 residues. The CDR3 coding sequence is TGCAGTGCCCTACCCGGGACAGGGAACTACGAGCAGTACTTC. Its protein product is CSALPGTGNYEQYF.

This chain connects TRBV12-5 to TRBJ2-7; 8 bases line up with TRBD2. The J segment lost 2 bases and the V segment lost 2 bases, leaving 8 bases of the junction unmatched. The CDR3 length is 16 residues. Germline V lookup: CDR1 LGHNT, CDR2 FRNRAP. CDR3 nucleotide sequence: TGTGCTAGTGGTTTGTTCGGGGGGGGCAGGACCTACGAGCAGTACTTC. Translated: CASGLFGGGRTYEQYF. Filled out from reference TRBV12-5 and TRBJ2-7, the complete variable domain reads DARVTQTPRHKVTEMGQEVTMRCQPILGHNTVFWYRQTMMQGLELLAYFRNRAPLDDSGMPKDRFSAEMPDATLATLKIQPSEPRDSAVYFCASGLFGGGRTYEQYFGPGTRLTVT.